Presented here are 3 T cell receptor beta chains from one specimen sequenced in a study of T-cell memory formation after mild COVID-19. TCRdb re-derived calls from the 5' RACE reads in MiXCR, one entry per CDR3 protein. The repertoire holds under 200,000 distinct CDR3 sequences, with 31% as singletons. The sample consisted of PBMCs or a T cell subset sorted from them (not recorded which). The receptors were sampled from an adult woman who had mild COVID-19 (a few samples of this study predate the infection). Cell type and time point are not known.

The CDR3: CSAQKDQKVIVQHF. The DNA of the CDR3 is TGCAGTGCTCAGAAAGACCAGAAGGTCATAGTCCAGCATTTT. This chain links TRBV20-1 with TRBJ1-5; D uncertain. V dropped 5 bases and J dropped 12 bases, with 23 bases sitting between them. The CDR3 is 14 residues long. CDR1 DFQATT and CDR2 SNEGSKA come from the germline V gene (reference sequence).

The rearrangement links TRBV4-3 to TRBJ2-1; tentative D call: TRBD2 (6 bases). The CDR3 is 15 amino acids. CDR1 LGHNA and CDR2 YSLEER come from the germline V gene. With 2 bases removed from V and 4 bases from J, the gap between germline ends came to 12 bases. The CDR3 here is CASSQLKRAYNEQFF. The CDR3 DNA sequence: TGCGCCAGCAGCCAACTAAAGCGGGCGTACAATGAGCAGTTCTTC.

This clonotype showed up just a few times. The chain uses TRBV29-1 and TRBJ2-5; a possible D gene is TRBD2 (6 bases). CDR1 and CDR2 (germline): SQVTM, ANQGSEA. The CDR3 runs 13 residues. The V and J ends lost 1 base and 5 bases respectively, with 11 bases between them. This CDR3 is CSVEVRRGETQYF. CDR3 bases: TGCAGCGTTGAAGTTCGACGGGGGGAGACCCAGTACTTC.